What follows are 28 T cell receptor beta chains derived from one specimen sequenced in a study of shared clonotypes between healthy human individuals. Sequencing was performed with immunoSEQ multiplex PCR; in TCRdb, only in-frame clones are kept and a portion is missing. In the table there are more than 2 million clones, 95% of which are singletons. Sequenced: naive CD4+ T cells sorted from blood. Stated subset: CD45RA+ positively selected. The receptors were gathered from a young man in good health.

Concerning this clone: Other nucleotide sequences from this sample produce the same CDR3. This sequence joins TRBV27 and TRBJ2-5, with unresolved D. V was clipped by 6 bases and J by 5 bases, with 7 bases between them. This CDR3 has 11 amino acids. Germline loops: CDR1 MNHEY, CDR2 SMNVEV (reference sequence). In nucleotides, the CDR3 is TGTGCCAGCAGCTTCAGGGAGACCCAGTACTTC. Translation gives CASSFRETQYF.

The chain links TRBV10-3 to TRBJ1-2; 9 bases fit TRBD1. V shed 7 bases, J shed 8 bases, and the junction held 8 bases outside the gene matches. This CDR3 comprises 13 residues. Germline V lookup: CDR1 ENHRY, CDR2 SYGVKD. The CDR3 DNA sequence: TGTGCCATCACCGGGACAGGGCAAGGCGGCTACACCTTC. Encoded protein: CAITGTGQGGYTF.

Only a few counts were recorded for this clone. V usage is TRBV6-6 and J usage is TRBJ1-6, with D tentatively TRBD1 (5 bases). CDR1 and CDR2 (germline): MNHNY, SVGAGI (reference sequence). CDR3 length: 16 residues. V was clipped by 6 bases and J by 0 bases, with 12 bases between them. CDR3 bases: TGTGCCAGCAGGCAGACAGCGAGCTCCTATAATTCACCCCTCCACTTT. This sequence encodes CASRQTASSYNSPLHF.

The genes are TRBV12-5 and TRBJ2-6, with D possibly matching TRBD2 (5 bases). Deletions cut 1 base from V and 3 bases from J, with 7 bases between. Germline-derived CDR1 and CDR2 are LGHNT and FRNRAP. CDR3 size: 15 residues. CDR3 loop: CASGLDGGGANVLTF. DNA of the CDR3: TGTGCTAGTGGTTTGGATGGAGGTGGGGCCAACGTCCTGACTTTC.

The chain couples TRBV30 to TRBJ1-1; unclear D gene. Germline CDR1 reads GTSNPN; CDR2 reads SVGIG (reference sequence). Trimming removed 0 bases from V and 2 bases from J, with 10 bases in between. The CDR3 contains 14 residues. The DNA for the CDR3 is TGTGCCTGGAGTGTACGGGTCATAAACACTGAAGCTTTCTTT. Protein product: CAWSVRVINTEAFF.

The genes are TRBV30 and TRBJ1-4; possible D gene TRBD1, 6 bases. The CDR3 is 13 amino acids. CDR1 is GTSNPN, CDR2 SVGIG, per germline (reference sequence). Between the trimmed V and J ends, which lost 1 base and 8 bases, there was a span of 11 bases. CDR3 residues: CAWSGAGVEKLFF. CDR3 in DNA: TGTGCCTGGAGTGGAGCAGGGGTGGAAAAACTGTTTTTT.

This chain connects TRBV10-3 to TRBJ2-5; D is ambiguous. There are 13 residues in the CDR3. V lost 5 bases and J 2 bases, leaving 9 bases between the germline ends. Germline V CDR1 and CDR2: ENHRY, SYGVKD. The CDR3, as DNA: TGTGCCATCAGTAGCGTTCCTCAAGAGACCCAGTACTTC. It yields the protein CAISSVPQETQYF.

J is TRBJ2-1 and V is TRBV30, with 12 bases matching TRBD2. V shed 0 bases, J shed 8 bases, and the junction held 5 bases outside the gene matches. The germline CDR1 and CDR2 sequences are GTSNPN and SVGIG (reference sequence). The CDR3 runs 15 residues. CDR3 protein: CAWSVKLAGGDEQFF. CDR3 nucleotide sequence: TGTGCCTGGAGTGTAAAGCTAGCGGGAGGGGATGAGCAGTTCTTC.

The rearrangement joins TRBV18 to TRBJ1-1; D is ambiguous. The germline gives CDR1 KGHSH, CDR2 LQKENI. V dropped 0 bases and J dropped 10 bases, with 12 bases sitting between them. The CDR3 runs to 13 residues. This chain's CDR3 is CASSPPVGEGAFF. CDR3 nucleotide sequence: TGTGCCAGCTCACCACCAGTCGGGGAGGGAGCTTTCTTT.

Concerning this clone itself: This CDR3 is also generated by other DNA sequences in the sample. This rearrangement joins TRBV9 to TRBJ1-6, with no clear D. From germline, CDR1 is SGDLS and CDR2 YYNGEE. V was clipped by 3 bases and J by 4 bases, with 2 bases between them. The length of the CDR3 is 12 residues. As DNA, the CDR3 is TGTGCCAGCAGCGGTTATAATTCACCCCTCCACTTT. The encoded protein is CASSGYNSPLHF.

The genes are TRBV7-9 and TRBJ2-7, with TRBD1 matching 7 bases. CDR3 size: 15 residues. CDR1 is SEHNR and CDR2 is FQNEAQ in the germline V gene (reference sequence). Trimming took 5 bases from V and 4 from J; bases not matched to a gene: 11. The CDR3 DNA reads TGTGCCAGCAGCGGGACAGTTGGTAGTTTTTACGAGCAGTACTTC. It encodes CASSGTVGSFYEQYF.

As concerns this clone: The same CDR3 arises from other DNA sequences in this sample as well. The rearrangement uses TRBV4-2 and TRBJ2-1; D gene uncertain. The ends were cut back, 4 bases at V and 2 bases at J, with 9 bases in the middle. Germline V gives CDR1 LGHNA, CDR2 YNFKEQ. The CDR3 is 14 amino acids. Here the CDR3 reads CASSRLGTYNEQFF. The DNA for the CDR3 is TGTGCCAGCAGCCGCCTGGGGACCTACAATGAGCAGTTCTTC.

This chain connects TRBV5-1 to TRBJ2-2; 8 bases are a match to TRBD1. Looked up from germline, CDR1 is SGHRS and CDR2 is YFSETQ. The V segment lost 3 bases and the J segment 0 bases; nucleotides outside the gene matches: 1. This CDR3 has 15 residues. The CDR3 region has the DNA TGCGCCAGCAGCTGGACAGGGACGAACACCGGGGAGCTGTTTTTT. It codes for CASSWTGTNTGELFF.

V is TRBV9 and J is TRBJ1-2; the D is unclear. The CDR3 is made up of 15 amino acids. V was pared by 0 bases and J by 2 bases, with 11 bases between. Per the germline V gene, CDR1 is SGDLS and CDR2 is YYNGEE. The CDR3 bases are TGTGCCAGCAGCGTAGAGGGCGGTGAGAACTATGGCTACACCTTC. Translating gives CASSVEGGENYGYTF.

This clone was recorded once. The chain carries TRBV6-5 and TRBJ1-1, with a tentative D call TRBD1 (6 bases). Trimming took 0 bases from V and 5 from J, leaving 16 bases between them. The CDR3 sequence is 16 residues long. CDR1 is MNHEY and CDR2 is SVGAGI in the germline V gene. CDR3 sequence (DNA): TGTGCCAGCAGTTACTCCGGGGCGAAGGGGGGTACTGAAGCTTTCTTT. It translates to CASSYSGAKGGTEAFF.

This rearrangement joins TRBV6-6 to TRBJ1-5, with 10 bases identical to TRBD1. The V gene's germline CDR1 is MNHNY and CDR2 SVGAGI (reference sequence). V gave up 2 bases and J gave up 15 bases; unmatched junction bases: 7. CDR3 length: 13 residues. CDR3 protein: CASSYGGTGDLHF. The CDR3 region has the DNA TGTGCCAGCAGTTACGGTGGGACAGGGGATTTGCATTTT.

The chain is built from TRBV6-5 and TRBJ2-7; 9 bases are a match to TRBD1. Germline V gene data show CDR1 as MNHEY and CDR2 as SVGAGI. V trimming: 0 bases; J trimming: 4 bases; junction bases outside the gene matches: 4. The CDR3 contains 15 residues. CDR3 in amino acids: CASSYSTDRGYEQYF. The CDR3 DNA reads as TGTGCCAGCAGTTACTCTACGGACAGGGGTTACGAGCAGTACTTC.

The CDR3 sequence is CASSQVLQGGSGILNSPLHF. DNA for the CDR3: TGCGCCAGCAGCCAAGTCTTACAGGGAGGCTCGGGAATACTCAATTCACCCCTCCACTTT. The rearrangement joins TRBV4-3 to TRBJ1-6; the D gene is possibly TRBD1 (6 bases). CDR1 and CDR2 from the germline V gene are LGHNA and YSLEER. The CDR3 sequence is 20 residues long. V lost 1 base to trimming and J lost 7 bases, with 26 bases between them.

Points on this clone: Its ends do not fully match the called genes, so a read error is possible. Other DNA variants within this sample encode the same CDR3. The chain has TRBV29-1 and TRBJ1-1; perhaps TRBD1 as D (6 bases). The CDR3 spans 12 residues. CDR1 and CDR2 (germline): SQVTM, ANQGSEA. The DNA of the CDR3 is TGTAGGGTACAGGGTGCACGATCTGAAGCTTTCTTT. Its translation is CRVQGARSEAFF.

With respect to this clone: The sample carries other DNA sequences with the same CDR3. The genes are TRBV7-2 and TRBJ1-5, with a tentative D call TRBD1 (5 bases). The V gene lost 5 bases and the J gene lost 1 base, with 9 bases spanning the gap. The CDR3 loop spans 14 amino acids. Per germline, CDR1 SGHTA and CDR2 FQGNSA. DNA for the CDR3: TGTGCCAGCAGCGGGGACGGGAGCAATCAGCCCCAGCATTTT. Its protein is CASSGDGSNQPQHF.

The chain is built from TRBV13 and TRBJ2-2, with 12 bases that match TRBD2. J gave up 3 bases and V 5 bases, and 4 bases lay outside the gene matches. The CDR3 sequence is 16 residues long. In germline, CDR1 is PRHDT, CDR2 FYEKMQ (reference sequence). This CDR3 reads CASSPTSGRHTGELFF. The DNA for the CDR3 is TGTGCCAGCAGCCCCACTAGCGGGAGGCACACCGGGGAGCTGTTTTTT. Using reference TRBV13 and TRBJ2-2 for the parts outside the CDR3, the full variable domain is AAGVIQSPRHLIKEKRETATLKCYPIPRHDTVYWYQQGPGQDPQFLISFYEKMQSDKGSIPDRFSAQQFSDYHSELNMSSLELGDSALYFCASSPTSGRHTGELFFGEGSRLTVL.

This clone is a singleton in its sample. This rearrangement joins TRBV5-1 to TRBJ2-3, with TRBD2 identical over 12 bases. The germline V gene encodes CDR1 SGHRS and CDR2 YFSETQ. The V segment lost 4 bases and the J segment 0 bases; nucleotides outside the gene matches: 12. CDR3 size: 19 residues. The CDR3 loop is CASSRGLAGTRTSTDTQYF. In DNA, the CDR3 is TGCGCCAGCAGCCGCGGACTAGCGGGGACCCGTACTAGCACAGATACGCAGTATTTT.

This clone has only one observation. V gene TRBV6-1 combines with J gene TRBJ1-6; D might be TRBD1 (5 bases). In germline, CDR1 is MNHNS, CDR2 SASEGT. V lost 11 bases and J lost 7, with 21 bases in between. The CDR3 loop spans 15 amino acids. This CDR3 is CAVTGGIYVNSPLHF. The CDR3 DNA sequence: TGTGCCGTAACCGGGGGGATCTATGTGAATTCACCCCTCCACTTT.

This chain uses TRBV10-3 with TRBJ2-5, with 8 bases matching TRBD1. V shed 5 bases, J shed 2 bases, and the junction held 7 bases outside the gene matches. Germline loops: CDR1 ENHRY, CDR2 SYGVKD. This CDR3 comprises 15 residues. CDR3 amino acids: CAISRGTGNQETQYF. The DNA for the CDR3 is TGTGCCATCAGTCGAGGGACAGGCAATCAAGAGACCCAGTACTTC.

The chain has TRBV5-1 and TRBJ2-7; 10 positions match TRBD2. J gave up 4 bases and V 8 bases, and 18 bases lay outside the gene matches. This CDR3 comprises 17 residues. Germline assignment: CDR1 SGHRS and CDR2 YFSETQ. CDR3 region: CASSLRVLSGGSYEQYF. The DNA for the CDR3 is TGCGCCAGTTCTCTTAGGGTCCTTAGCGGGGGGTCGTACGAGCAGTACTTC.

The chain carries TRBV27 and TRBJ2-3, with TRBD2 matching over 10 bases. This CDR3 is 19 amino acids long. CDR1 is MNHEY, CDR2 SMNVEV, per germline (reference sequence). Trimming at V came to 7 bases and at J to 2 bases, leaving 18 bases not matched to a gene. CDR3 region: CASTLTSSGSRRVTDTQYF. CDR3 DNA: TGTGCCAGCACTCTAACCTCTAGCGGGAGTCGCCGCGTCACAGATACGCAGTATTTT.

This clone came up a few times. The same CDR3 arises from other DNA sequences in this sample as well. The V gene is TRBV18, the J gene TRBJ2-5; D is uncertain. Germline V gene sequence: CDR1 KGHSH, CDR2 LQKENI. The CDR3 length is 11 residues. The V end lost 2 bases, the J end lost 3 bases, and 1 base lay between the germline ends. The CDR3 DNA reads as TGTGCCAGCTCACCAAAAGAGACCCAGTACTTC. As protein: CASSPKETQYF.

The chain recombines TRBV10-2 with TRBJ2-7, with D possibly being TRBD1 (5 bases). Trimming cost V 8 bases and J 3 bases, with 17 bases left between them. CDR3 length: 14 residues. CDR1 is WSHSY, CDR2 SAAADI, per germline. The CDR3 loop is CASAPRTGFYEQYF. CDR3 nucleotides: TGCGCCAGCGCCCCTCGAACAGGATTCTACGAGCAGTACTTC.